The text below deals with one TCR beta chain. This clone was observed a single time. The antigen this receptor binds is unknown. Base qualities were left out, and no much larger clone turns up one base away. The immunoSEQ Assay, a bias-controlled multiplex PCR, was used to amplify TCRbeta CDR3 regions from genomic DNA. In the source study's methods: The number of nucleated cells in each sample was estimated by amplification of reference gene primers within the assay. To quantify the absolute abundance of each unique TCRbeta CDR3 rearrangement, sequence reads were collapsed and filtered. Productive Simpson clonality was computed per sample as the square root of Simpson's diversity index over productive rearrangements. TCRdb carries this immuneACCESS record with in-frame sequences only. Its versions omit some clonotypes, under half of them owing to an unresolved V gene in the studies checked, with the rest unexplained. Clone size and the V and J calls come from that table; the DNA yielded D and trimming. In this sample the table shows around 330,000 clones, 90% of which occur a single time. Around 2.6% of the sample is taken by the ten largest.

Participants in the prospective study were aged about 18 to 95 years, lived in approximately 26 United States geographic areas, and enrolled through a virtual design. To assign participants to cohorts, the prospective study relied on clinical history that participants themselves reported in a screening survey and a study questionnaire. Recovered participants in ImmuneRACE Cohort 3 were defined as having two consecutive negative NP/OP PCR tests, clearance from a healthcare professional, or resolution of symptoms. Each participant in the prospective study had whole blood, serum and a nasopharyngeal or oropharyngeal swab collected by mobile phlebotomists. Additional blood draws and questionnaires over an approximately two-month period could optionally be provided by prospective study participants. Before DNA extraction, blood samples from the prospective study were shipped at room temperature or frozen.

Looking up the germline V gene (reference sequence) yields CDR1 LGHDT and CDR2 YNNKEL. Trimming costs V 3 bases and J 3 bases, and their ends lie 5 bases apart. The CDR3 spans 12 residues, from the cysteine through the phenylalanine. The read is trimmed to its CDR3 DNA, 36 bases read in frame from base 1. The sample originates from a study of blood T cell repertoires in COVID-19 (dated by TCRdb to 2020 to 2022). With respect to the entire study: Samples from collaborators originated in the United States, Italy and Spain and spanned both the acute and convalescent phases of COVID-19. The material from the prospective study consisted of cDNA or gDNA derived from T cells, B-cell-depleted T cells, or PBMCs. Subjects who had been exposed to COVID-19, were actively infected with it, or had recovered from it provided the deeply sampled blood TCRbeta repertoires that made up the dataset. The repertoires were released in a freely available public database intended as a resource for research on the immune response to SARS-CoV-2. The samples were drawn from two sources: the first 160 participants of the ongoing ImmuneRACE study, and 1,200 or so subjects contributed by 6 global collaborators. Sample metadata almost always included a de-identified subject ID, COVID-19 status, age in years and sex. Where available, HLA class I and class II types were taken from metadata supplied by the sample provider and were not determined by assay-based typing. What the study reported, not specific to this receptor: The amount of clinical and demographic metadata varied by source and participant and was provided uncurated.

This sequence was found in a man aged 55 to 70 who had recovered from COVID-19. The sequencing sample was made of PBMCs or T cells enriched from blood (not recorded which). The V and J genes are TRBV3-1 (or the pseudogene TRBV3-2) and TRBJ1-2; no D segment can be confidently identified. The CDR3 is CASSQSDYGYTF. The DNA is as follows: TGTGCCAGCAGCCAGTCGGACTATGGCTACACCTTC.